This is a list of T cell receptor beta chains from one sample in a study of CD8+ T cells in alopecia areata. Using immunoSEQ multiplex PCR, the repertoire was profiled, and TCRdb retains in-frame clones only, with some absent. This table holds about 220,000 clones, under 60% found once. This specimen consisted of CD4+ T cells sorted from blood, obtained at week 4, from a patient treated with tofacitinib. These receptor sequences come from a human donor with alopecia areata. Both conserved end residues are part of each CDR3. The D gene is left open where the match is weak. Where a row states a size, it is once, few, many or the class of an expanded clone; other rows omit it.

D gene: .; V gene: TRBV2; clone size: few; J gene: TRBJ1-4; CDR3 protein: CASSASGQNEKLFF; CDR3 DNA: TGTGCCAGCAGTGCTTCGGGACAAAATGAAAAACTGTTTTTT
D gene: .; V gene: TRBV30; clone size: .; J gene: TRBJ2-3; CDR3 protein: CAWSRLPPDTQYF; CDR3 DNA: TGTGCCTGGAGTAGGCTACCCCCGGATACGCAGTATTTT
D gene: .; V gene: TRBV29-1; clone size: .; J gene: TRBJ2-5; CDR3 protein: CSVDRQETQYF; CDR3 DNA: TGCAGCGTTGACAGACAAGAGACCCAGTACTTC
D gene: .; V gene: TRBV29-1; clone size: few; J gene: TRBJ1-4; CDR3 protein: CSAARGKEKLFF; CDR3 DNA: TGCAGCGCCGCCAGGGGAAAGGAAAAACTGTTTTTT
D gene: TRBD1; V gene: TRBV7-2; clone size: .; J gene: TRBJ2-7; CDR3 protein: CASSFDRVVAEQYF; CDR3 DNA: TGTGCCAGCAGCTTTGACAGGGTTGTCGCCGAGCAGTACTTC
D gene: .; V gene: TRBV4-3; clone size: .; J gene: TRBJ1-1; CDR3 protein: CASSLGENTEAFF; CDR3 DNA: TGCGCCAGCAGCCTGGGGGAGAACACTGAAGCTTTCTTT
D gene: .; V gene: TRBV30; clone size: .; J gene: TRBJ2-1; CDR3 protein: CAWSGLDGNEQFF; CDR3 DNA: TGTGCCTGGAGTGGGTTAGACGGGAATGAGCAGTTCTTC
D gene: TRBD1; V gene: TRBV25-1; clone size: .; J gene: TRBJ1-6; CDR3 protein: CASIGTGGSPLHF; CDR3 DNA: TGTGCCAGCATCGGGACAGGGGGTTCACCCCTCCACTTT
D gene: TRBD2; V gene: TRBV5-1; clone size: few; J gene: TRBJ2-7; CDR3 protein: CASSLAGRGREQYF; CDR3 DNA: TGCGCCAGCAGCTTGGCAGGGAGGGGACGCGAGCAGTACTTC
D gene: .; V gene: TRBV29-1; clone size: .; J gene: TRBJ2-3; CDR3 protein: CSANFRADTQYF; CDR3 DNA: TGCAGCGCCAATTTTAGGGCAGATACGCAGTATTTT
D gene: .; V gene: TRBV29-1; clone size: few; J gene: TRBJ2-3; CDR3 protein: CSVLPAHGTDTQYF; CDR3 DNA: TGCAGCGTTCTTCCGGCACATGGCACAGATACGCAGTATTTT
D gene: .; V gene: TRBV10-2; clone size: many; J gene: TRBJ2-7; CDR3 protein: CASSEGYGEQYF; CDR3 DNA: TGCGCCAGCAGTGAGGGGTACGGGGAGCAGTACTTC
D gene: .; V gene: TRBV4-3; clone size: .; J gene: TRBJ1-1; CDR3 protein: CASSSDPVGTEAFF; CDR3 DNA: TGCGCCAGCAGCTCGGACCCCGTGGGTACTGAAGCTTTCTTT
D gene: .; V gene: TRBV7-8; clone size: .; J gene: TRBJ2-3; CDR3 protein: CASSPIPGGRADTQYF; CDR3 DNA: TGTGCCAGCAGCCCGATCCCGGGCGGGCGGGCAGATACGCAGTATTTT
D gene: TRBD1; V gene: TRBV2; clone size: .; J gene: TRBJ2-3; CDR3 protein: CASSERTGVGTDTQYF; CDR3 DNA: TGTGCCAGCAGTGAAAGGACAGGGGTGGGCACAGATACGCAGTATTTT
D gene: .; V gene: TRBV27; clone size: once; J gene: TRBJ1-4; CDR3 protein: CASSLSGINEKLFF; CDR3 DNA: TGTGCCAGCAGTTTATCAGGGATTAATGAAAAACTGTTTTTT
D gene: TRBD1; V gene: TRBV7-3; clone size: .; J gene: TRBJ2-2; CDR3 protein: CASSPWTGDTGELFF; CDR3 DNA: TGTGCCAGCAGCCCATGGACAGGGGACACCGGGGAGCTGTTTTTT
D gene: TRBD2; V gene: TRBV9; clone size: .; J gene: TRBJ2-3; CDR3 protein: CASSVRAGEDTQYF; CDR3 DNA: TGTGCCAGCAGCGTCCGTGCGGGGGAGGATACGCAGTATTTT
D gene: TRBD2; V gene: TRBV18; clone size: few; J gene: TRBJ2-7; CDR3 protein: CASSPGLAGDEQYF; CDR3 DNA: TGTGCCAGCTCACCCGGACTAGCGGGGGACGAGCAGTACTTC
D gene: TRBD1; V gene: TRBV10-3; clone size: few; J gene: TRBJ2-1; CDR3 protein: CATVPGQGDEQFF; CDR3 DNA: TGTGCCACGGTCCCGGGACAGGGAGATGAGCAGTTCTTC
D gene: .; V gene: TRBV2; clone size: .; J gene: TRBJ2-3; CDR3 protein: CASSDGGRSTDTQYF; CDR3 DNA: TGTGCCAGCAGTGACGGCGGCCGCAGCACAGATACGCAGTATTTT
D gene: .; V gene: TRBV6-5; clone size: .; J gene: TRBJ1-6; CDR3 protein: CASSLSGQGGSPLHF; CDR3 DNA: TGTGCCAGCAGTCTGTCTGGGCAGGGAGGTTCACCCCTCCACTTT
D gene: TRBD1; V gene: TRBV6-5; clone size: .; J gene: TRBJ2-7; CDR3 protein: CASSYGAGGRYEQYF; CDR3 DNA: TGTGCCAGCAGTTACGGGGCAGGGGGCAGGTACGAGCAGTACTTC
D gene: TRBD1; V gene: TRBV19; clone size: .; J gene: TRBJ2-5; CDR3 protein: CASSSGQGGRQYF; CDR3 DNA: TGTGCCAGTAGTTCGGGACAGGGAGGCCGCCAGTACTTC
D gene: .; V gene: TRBV5-1; clone size: .; J gene: TRBJ2-7; CDR3 protein: CASSLQGHEQYF; CDR3 DNA: TGCGCCAGCAGCCTACAGGGACACGAGCAGTACTTC
D gene: .; V gene: TRBV4-3; clone size: .; J gene: TRBJ2-5; CDR3 protein: CASSQGVGPSGETQYF; CDR3 DNA: TGCGCCAGCAGCCAAGGAGTCGGTCCGAGCGGAGAGACCCAGTACTTC